Following are 31 T cell receptor beta chains from one sample sequenced in a study of T cells after yellow fever vaccination (dated 2019 in TCRdb). Interpreted using the paper, the treatment or condition label stands for: live attenuated yellow fever vaccine strain. The library was obtained by 5' RACE. Sequencing was performed on an Illumina NovaSeq 6000. TCRdb handled the public reads itself, with Q25 trimming in fastp and clone calling in MiXCR, and kept productive beta chains. Merged by CDR3 protein, the rows form single entries marked with the most common genes and DNA. This sample is represented by some 300,000 distinct CDR3 sequences; less than 9.5% of them were singletons. Of the sample, about 3% falls within the top ten clones. The sequencing here drew on CD4+ T cells sorted from PBMCs, taken 5 days after the yellow fever booster vaccination. All receptors come from a man aged 18-30 years who received the YFV17D yellow fever vaccine.

The chain recombines TRBV2 with TRBJ2-5; a weak D match, TRBD2 (7 bases). Germline values: CDR1 SNHLY, CDR2 FYNNEI. CDR3 size: 14 residues. Trimming left V 6 bases short and J 2 bases short, with 13 bases between. The CDR3: CASRGGPRQETQYF. For the CDR3, the DNA is TGTGCCAGCAGGGGGGGGCCCCGACAAGAGACCCAGTACTTC.

This clonotype was observed at least ten times. The V gene is TRBV20-1, the J gene TRBJ2-3, with TRBD1 identical over 8 bases. The trim removed 1 base at V and 3 bases at J, leaving 6 bases unmatched. The CDR3 loop spans 15 amino acids. Germline V lookup: CDR1 DFQATT, CDR2 SNEGSKA (reference sequence). The CDR3 protein is CSARAQDRVTDTQYF. CDR3 sequence (DNA): TGCAGTGCTAGAGCCCAGGACAGGGTAACAGATACGCAGTATTTT.

The chain combines TRBV5-1 with TRBJ1-2; D is perhaps TRBD1 (6 bases). The ends were cut back, 1 base at V and 4 bases at J, with 14 bases in the middle. CDR1 and CDR2 from the germline V gene are SGHRS and YFSETQ. This CDR3 region has 15 residues. The CDR3 region has the DNA TGCGCCAGCAGCTTGCAGCCGGGGGCGAGCTATGGCTACACCTTC. Amino acids: CASSLQPGASYGYTF.

This chain joins TRBV7-2 and TRBJ1-1; D remains ambiguous. Trimming stripped 3 bases from V and 4 bases from J, with 9 bases between. This CDR3 has 13 amino acids. The germline CDR1 and CDR2 sequences are SGHTA and FQGNSA. This CDR3 reads CASSLLPGTEAFF. CDR3 DNA sequence: TGTGCCAGCAGCTTGCTCCCAGGCACTGAAGCTTTCTTT.

This clonotype has more than one count but fewer than ten. This rearrangement joins TRBV3-1 to TRBJ1-3; D uncertain. The CDR3 totals 13 residues. Germline V CDR1 and CDR2: LGHDT, YNNKEL (reference sequence). Trimming shortened V by 4 bases and J by 7 bases, and 11 bases separated the two germline ends. CDR3 in amino acids: CASSPSAVNTIYF. CDR3 bases: TGTGCCAGCAGCCCCAGCGCCGTCAACACCATATATTTT.

This clonotype was counted between two and nine times. This chain links TRBV7-9 with TRBJ2-3, with 9 nucleotides matching TRBD2. J was trimmed by 2 bases and V by 4 bases; bases with no gene match: 1. Looked up from germline, CDR1 is SEHNR and CDR2 is FQNEAQ (reference sequence). The CDR3 is made up of 14 amino acids. The CDR3 sequence is CASSSSGATDTQYF. CDR3 nucleotides: TGTGCCAGCAGCTCTAGCGGGGCCACAGATACGCAGTATTTT.

The chain employs TRBV28 and TRBJ2-2; D might be TRBD2 (6 bases). The CDR3 runs to 16 residues. From germline, CDR1 is MDHEN and CDR2 SYDVKM. Trimming took 1 base from V and 1 from J, leaving 10 bases between them. As DNA, the CDR3 is TGTGCCAGCAGTTTATACGGGGGAGAGAACACCGGGGAGCTGTTTTTT. Its translation is CASSLYGGENTGELFF.

The V gene is TRBV5-4, the J gene TRBJ2-7; D is perhaps TRBD1 (6 bases). Germline V gene lookup returns CDR1 SGHNT and CDR2 YYREEE (reference sequence). V was trimmed by 0 bases and J by 9 bases, leaving 10 bases between them. The CDR3 is 12 amino acids. The CDR3: CASSLDREGQYV. CDR3 DNA sequence: TGTGCCAGCAGCTTGGACAGGGAAGGGCAGTACGTC.

There are many counts of this clonotype. The chain joins TRBV5-1 to TRBJ2-3; possibly TRBD2 for D (6 bases). Germline V CDR1 and CDR2: SGHRS, YFSETQ. The V end lost 1 base, the J end lost 6 bases, and 15 bases lay between the germline ends. The CDR3 runs to 15 residues. The chain's CDR3 is CASSLSGSREDTQYF. DNA for the CDR3: TGCGCCAGCAGCTTGTCGGGGTCACGGGAGGATACGCAGTATTTT.

The CDR3 DNA is TGTGCCAGCAGTTTTTTTTCAGGAAACATTCAGTACTTC. It is translated as CASSFFSGNIQYF. The chain joins TRBV12-3 or TRBV12-4 to TRBJ2-4, with D unclear. Trimming pared 3 bases from V and 6 bases from J, leaving 9 bases between. The CDR3 contains 13 residues.

This clonotype came up a few times. This chain connects TRBV5-1 to TRBJ2-2; TRBD2 matches at 12 bases. The CDR3 loop spans 16 amino acids. The germline V gene has CDR1 SGHRS and CDR2 YFSETQ. J lost 0 bases, V lost 3 bases, and 0 bases had no gene match. The CDR3 region is CASSWTSGTNTGELFF. CDR3 bases: TGCGCCAGCAGCTGGACTAGCGGGACGAACACCGGGGAGCTGTTTTTT.

The CDR3 sequence: CASSEPRQGGSEQFF. The CDR3 region has the DNA TGTGCCAGCAGTGAACCTCGACAGGGGGGTTCTGAGCAGTTCTTC. The J gene is TRBJ2-1, the V gene TRBV12-3 or TRBV12-4; 9 bases match TRBD1. V gave up 5 bases and J gave up 9 bases; unmatched junction bases: 11. This CDR3 region has 15 residues.

The table lists this clonotype with a few counts. The chain uses TRBV7-2 and TRBJ1-2; the match to TRBD1 covers 8 bases. Germline CDR1 and CDR2: SGHTA and FQGNSA. V lost 5 bases and J lost 7; bases outside the gene matches: 9. The CDR3 has 14 amino acids. This CDR3 reads CASSPTGDGRGYTF. In DNA form, the CDR3 reads TGTGCCAGCAGCCCGACAGGGGACGGTCGTGGCTACACCTTC.

This clonotype was seen ten or more times. The chain carries TRBV6-2 or TRBV6-3 and TRBJ2-5; tentative D call: TRBD2 (5 bases). This CDR3 region has 14 residues. V lost 6 bases and J 1 base, leaving 12 bases between the germline ends. From germline, CDR1 is MNHEY and CDR2 SVGEGT. The CDR3 here is CASRKSTTQETQYF. The CDR3 nucleotides are TGTGCCAGCAGAAAGTCGACTACCCAAGAGACCCAGTACTTC.

This clonotype occurred many times. The chain carries TRBV6-6 and TRBJ2-1; TRBD1 aligns across 7 bases. CDR1 and CDR2 (germline): MNHNY, SVGAGI (reference sequence). Losses at the gene ends were 9 bases for V and 0 bases for J; bases not matched to a gene: 5. This CDR3 has 14 amino acids. In DNA, the CDR3 is TGTGCCAGTTTACAGGGGCGCTCCTACAATGAGCAGTTCTTC. Residues: CASLQGRSYNEQFF.

The chain carries TRBV19 and TRBJ1-5, with a tentative D call TRBD1 (6 bases). This CDR3 has 15 residues. V lost 7 bases, J lost 4 bases, and 17 bases lay in between. Germline V lookup: CDR1 LNHDA, CDR2 SQIVND (reference sequence). The CDR3 coding sequence is TGTGCCAGTAAGGTACAGGGTCGCGATAATCAGCCCCAGCATTTT. Translating gives CASKVQGRDNQPQHF.

The chain uses TRBV20-1 and TRBJ2-3, with 11 bases that match TRBD2. V lost 6 bases to trimming and J lost 3 bases; unmatched junction nucleotides: 11. Germline CDR1 is DFQATT and CDR2 is SNEGSKA (reference sequence). The CDR3 has 16 residues. CDR3 nucleotide sequence: TGCAGTGCCACTATACTAGCGGGGGAAGGGACAGATACGCAGTATTTT. Amino acid sequence: CSATILAGEGTDTQYF.

The J gene is TRBJ2-2, the V gene TRBV24-1; 7 nucleotides align to TRBD2. CDR3 size: 15 residues. With 12 bases clipped from V and 0 bases from J, the junction kept 9 bases outside the gene matches. The germline CDR1 and CDR2 sequences are KGHDR and SFDVKD. The DNA for the CDR3 is TGTGCCGCACGCGGGGGAGGGCCGAACACCGGGGAGCTGTTTTTT. Its translation is CAARGGGPNTGELFF.

This clonotype was observed at least ten times. This rearrangement joins TRBV5-1 to TRBJ1-2; D not resolved. Germline V lookup: CDR1 SGHRS, CDR2 YFSETQ. V was clipped by 0 bases and J by 2 bases, with 8 bases between them. This CDR3 comprises 14 residues. The CDR3 protein is CASSLEGSNYGYTF. DNA of the CDR3: TGCGCCAGCAGCTTGGAGGGCAGCAACTATGGCTACACCTTC.

The chain is built from TRBV11-2 and TRBJ2-4; 11 positions agree with TRBD2. With 5 bases clipped from V and 0 bases from J, the junction kept 9 bases outside the gene matches. The CDR3 spans 18 residues. Germline lookup yields CDR1 SGHAT and CDR2 FQNNGV. The CDR3 bases are TGTGCCAGCAGCGGGAGGACTAGCGGGCTACTAGCCAAAAACATTCAGTACTTC. This sequence encodes CASSGRTSGLLAKNIQYF. Drawing the rest from reference TRBV11-2 and TRBJ2-4, the complete variable domain is EAGVAQSPRYKIIEKRQSVAFWCNPISGHATLYWYQQILGQGPKLLIQFQNNGVVDDSQLPKDRFSAERLKGVDSTLKIQPAKLEDSAVYLCASSGRTSGLLAKNIQYFGAGTRLSVL.

V is TRBV5-1 and J is TRBJ2-1; the match to TRBD1 covers 7 bases. CDR1 is SGHRS, CDR2 YFSETQ, per germline. The V and J ends lost 5 bases and 0 bases, in that order; junction bases with no gene match: 5. This CDR3 has 15 amino acids. CDR3 sequence reads: CASRPDRSSYNEQFF. The CDR3 coding sequence is TGCGCCAGCAGACCGGACAGGAGCTCCTACAATGAGCAGTTCTTC.

J is TRBJ1-5 and V is TRBV4-2; TRBD1 agrees at 7 bases. The CDR3 is 16 residues long. Germline-derived CDR1 and CDR2 are LGHNA and YNFKEQ. Trimming removed 5 bases from V and 0 bases from J; junction bases left unmatched: 7. The CDR3 loop is CASSAEGGRSNQPQHF. CDR3 coding DNA: TGTGCCAGCAGCGCGGAAGGGGGCCGTAGCAATCAGCCCCAGCATTTT.

This clonotype was picked up a small number of times. This rearrangement joins TRBV2 to TRBJ2-5, with 7 positions matching TRBD2. This CDR3 comprises 15 residues. Germline V gene sequence: CDR1 SNHLY, CDR2 FYNNEI. V was pared by 0 bases and J by 8 bases, with 9 bases of the junction left unmatched. The CDR3 DNA reads as TGTGCCAGCAGTGAAGCGGGGGGGAAGTTCGGAACCCAGTACTTC. This encodes CASSEAGGKFGTQYF.

This clonotype was seen a few times. The chain uses TRBV20-1 and TRBJ1-1; D is possibly TRBD1 (6 bases). V lost 1 base to trimming and J lost 6 bases, with 21 bases between them. The CDR3 length is 16 residues. Per germline, CDR1 DFQATT and CDR2 SNEGSKA (reference sequence). The CDR3 sequence is CSARGISGAIRSEAFF. The CDR3 DNA reads as TGCAGTGCTAGAGGGATATCAGGGGCTATTAGATCTGAAGCTTTCTTT.

This clonotype was found many times. This chain links TRBV25-1 with TRBJ1-1, with D uncertain. The CDR3 covers 13 residues. V was trimmed by 3 bases and J by 3 bases, leaving 8 bases between them. In germline, CDR1 is MGHDK, CDR2 SYGVNS. DNA for the CDR3: TGTGCCAGCAGTGACCAGAGTCACACTGAAGCTTTCTTT. Its protein product is CASSDQSHTEAFF. Based on the CDR3 plus reference TRBV25-1 and TRBJ1-1, the full variable domain is EADIYQTPRYLVIGTGKKITLECSQTMGHDKMYWYQQDPGMELHLIHYSYGVNSTEKGDLSSESTVSRIRTEHFPLTLESARPSHTSQYLCASSDQSHTEAFFGQGTRLTVV.

V gene TRBV20-1 combines with J gene TRBJ2-4; D unclear. V lost 3 bases and J 0 bases, leaving 9 bases between the germline ends. The CDR3 covers 14 residues. Per the germline V gene, CDR1 is DFQATT and CDR2 is SNEGSKA (reference sequence). The CDR3 region has the DNA TGCAGTGCTAGTGGGGTTTTAGCCAAAAACATTCAGTACTTC. Its translation is CSASGVLAKNIQYF.

The chain uses TRBV6-6 and TRBJ2-1; D possibly matches TRBD1 or TRBD2 (5 bases each). The CDR3 sequence is 15 residues long. The germline V and J ends were trimmed by 6 bases and 7 bases, with 19 bases remaining between them. CDR1 MNHNY and CDR2 SVGAGI come from the germline V gene (reference sequence). The CDR3 bases are TGTGCCAGCAGGGGCCGGGACCCAAAGGGGAATGAGCAGTTCTTC. Protein: CASRGRDPKGNEQFF.

This clonotype has at least ten counts. This chain links TRBV6-5 with TRBJ1-1, with TRBD1 matching 7 bases. V was clipped by 7 bases and J by 4 bases; unmatched bases: 6. This CDR3 comprises 13 residues. Per germline, CDR1 MNHEY and CDR2 SVGAGI. CDR3 protein: CASTRQGGTEAFF. CDR3 nucleotides: TGTGCCAGCACCAGACAGGGAGGCACTGAAGCTTTCTTT.

In its sample, this clonotype was seen a few times. This chain connects TRBV18 to TRBJ1-1; possibly TRBD1 for D (5 bases). V was trimmed by 2 bases and J by 0 bases, leaving 10 bases between them. The germline V gene has CDR1 KGHSH and CDR2 LQKENI. The CDR3 is 15 residues long. CDR3 DNA sequence: TGTGCCAGCTCACCAAGGACACAGCTGAACACTGAAGCTTTCTTT. Encoded protein: CASSPRTQLNTEAFF. Complete variable domain (other parts from reference TRBV18 and TRBJ1-1): NAGVMQNPRHLVRRRGQEARLRCSPMKGHSHVYWYRQLPEEGLKFMVYLQKENIIDESGMPKERFSAEFPKEGPSILRIQQVVRGDSAAYFCASSPRTQLNTEAFFGQGTRLTVV.

This chain connects TRBV20-1 to TRBJ1-3; tentative D call: TRBD1 (5 bases). Trimming shortened V by 5 bases and J by 1 base, and 9 bases separated the two germline ends. Germline lookup yields CDR1 DFQATT and CDR2 SNEGSKA (reference sequence). This CDR3 has 13 amino acids. CDR3 nucleotide sequence: TGCAGTGCTTTCAGGGTGTCTGGAAACACCATATATTTT. Translating gives CSAFRVSGNTIYF.

The CDR3 loop is CASSGRTYGYTF. Here the CDR3 DNA reads TGTGCCAGCAGCGGGCGGACCTATGGCTACACCTTC. The genes are TRBV7-2 and TRBJ1-2; no firm D call. The CDR3 consists of 12 residues. V was cut by 5 bases and J by 4 bases, with 8 bases left in between. From germline, CDR1 is SGHTA and CDR2 FQGNSA.